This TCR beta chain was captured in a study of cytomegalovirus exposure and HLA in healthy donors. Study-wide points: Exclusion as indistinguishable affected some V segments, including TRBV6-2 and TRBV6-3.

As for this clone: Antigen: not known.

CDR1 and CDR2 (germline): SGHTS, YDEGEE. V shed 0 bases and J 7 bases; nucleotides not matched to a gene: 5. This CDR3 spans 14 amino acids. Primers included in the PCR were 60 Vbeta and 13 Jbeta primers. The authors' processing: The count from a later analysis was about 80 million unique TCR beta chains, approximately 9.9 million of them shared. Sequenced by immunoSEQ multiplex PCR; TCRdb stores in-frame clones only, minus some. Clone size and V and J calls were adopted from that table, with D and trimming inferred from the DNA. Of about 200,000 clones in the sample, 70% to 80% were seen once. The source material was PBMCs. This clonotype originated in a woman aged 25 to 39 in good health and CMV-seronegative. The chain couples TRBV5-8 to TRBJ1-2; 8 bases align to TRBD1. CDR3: CASSLGQGAFGYTF. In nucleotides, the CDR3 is TGTGCCAGCAGCTTGGGGCAGGGGGCCTTTGGCTACACCTTC. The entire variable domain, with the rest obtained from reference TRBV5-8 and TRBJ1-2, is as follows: EAGVTQSPTHLIKTRGQQATLRCSPISGHTSVYWYQQALGLGLQFLLWYDEGEERNRGNFPPRFSGRQFPNYSSELNVNALELEDSALYLCASSLGQGAFGYTFGSGTRLTVV.